This TCR beta chain was observed in a study of CXCR3-negative and CXCR3-positive naive CD8 T cells. For this clonotype: Its antigen is still unknown.

The study made its TRB cDNA libraries by 5' RACE, adding UMI labels. With the 5' RACE reads reprocessed, TCRdb shows one record per CDR3 protein and no DNA. The sample yields thousands of distinct CDR3 sequences, of which the top ten take up 2% to 2.5%. Regarding the study as a whole: The TRBV-TRBJ usage of naive CXCR3-negative and CXCR3-positive cells was similar, but that of memory cells differed.

Triplicate sorts of 290,000 or so cells per CD8+ subset. Those CD8+ T cells considered naive were CD45RO-CCR7+CD27+CD95-. The receptor comes from a human donor in good health. Some clones in this sample may be carry-over from other donors' samples. Sample: naive CXCR3- CD8+ T cells from blood. The subset is: CD45RO-CCR7+CD27+CD95- naive CD8+ T cells lacking CXCR3 (TNR3-).

This CDR3 reads CASSTTDRIYSPLHF. V usage is TRBV21-1 and J usage is TRBJ1-6; without DNA, the TCRdb call of TRBD1 cannot be checked. TRBV21-1 is classified as a pseudogene. CDR3 size: 15 residues.